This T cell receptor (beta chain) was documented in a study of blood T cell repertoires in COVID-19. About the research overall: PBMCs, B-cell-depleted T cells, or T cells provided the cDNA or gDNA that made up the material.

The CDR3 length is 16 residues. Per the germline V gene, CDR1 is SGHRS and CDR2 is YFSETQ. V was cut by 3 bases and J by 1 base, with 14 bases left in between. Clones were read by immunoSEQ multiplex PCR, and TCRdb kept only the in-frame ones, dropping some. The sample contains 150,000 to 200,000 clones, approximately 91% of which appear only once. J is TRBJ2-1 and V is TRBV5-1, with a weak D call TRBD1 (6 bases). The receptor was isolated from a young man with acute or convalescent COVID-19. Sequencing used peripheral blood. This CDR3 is CASSWAGTNSYNEQFF. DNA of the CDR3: TGCGCCAGCAGCTGGGCAGGGACAAATTCCTACAATGAGCAGTTCTTC.